Listed below are T cell receptor beta chains from one sample, sequenced in a study of shared clonotypes between healthy human individuals. Profiling relied on immunoSEQ multiplex PCR, and the TCRdb table lists in-frame clones only, not all of them. Here the sample spans about 2 million clones, 95% being singletons. Specimen: naive CD4+ T cells sorted from blood. These TCRs come from a young man in good health. Each CDR3 is given with its conserved first and last residue. D genes are given only for firm matches. For some rows the clone size is stated as once, few or many, or as a class when expanded; others skip it.

TRBV5-5	-	-	TRBJ2-6	CASSLNRNGANVLTF	TGTGCCAGCAGCTTGAATCGAAATGGGGCCAACGTCCTGACTTTC
TRBV30	few	TRBD1	TRBJ1-2	CAWGIQGARDGYTF	TGTGCCTGGGGCATACAGGGGGCGCGGGATGGCTACACCTTC
TRBV6-5	-	TRBD1	TRBJ1-2	CASRVAGGGYGYTF	TGTGCCAGCAGAGTGGCAGGGGGCGGCTATGGCTACACCTTC
TRBV6-5	-	-	TRBJ2-5	CASSRGLGEETQYF	TGTGCCAGCAGTCGGGGGCTAGGCGAAGAGACCCAGTACTTC
TRBV5-5	-	-	TRBJ1-6	CASSLVAHQTNSPLHF	TGTGCCAGCAGCTTGGTGGCCCATCAGACCAATTCACCCCTCCACTTT
TRBV7-2	-	-	TRBJ1-2	CASSLATASNYGYTF	TGTGCCAGCAGCTTAGCAACAGCGTCGAACTATGGCTACACCTTC
TRBV21-1	-	-	TRBJ1-6	CASSKAPGQGHSPLHF	TGTGCCAGCAGCAAAGCCCCGGGACAGGGACATTCACCCCTCCACTTT
TRBV5-4	-	-	TRBJ2-3	CASSSGLGTDTQYF	TGTGCCAGCAGCTCGGGTTTAGGCACAGATACGCAGTATTTT
TRBV6-5	-	TRBD1	TRBJ1-6	CASSYSGTGGSPLHF	TGTGCCAGCAGTTACTCCGGGACAGGGGGCTCACCCCTCCACTTT
TRBV5-1	-	-	TRBJ2-7	CASRLFSGDEQYF	TGCGCCAGCAGATTATTTTCAGGGGACGAGCAGTACTTC
TRBV6-5	-	TRBD2	TRBJ2-1	CASTGLADAYNEQFF	TGTGCCAGCACCGGACTAGCAGACGCCTACAATGAGCAGTTCTTC
TRBV28	-	-	TRBJ2-5	CASSFLQGSETQYF	TGTGCCAGCAGCTTCCTGCAGGGCTCAGAGACCCAGTACTTC
TRBV18	once	-	TRBJ2-7	CASSPGRRTYEQYF	TGTGCCAGCTCACCGGGACGGAGGACCTACGAGCAGTACTTC
TRBV18	-	-	TRBJ2-5	CASTRGEYETQYF	TGTGCCAGCACACGAGGGGAGTACGAGACCCAGTACTTC
TRBV7-2	-	-	TRBJ2-1	CASSAFGSGNEQFF	TGTGCCAGCAGCGCTTTCGGGAGCGGCAATGAGCAGTTCTTC
TRBV5-8	-	TRBD1	TRBJ2-7	CASRGQGADGAYEQYF	TGTGCCAGCAGGGGACAGGGGGCGGATGGGGCCTACGAGCAGTACTTC
TRBV10-3	-	-	TRBJ1-4	CAISVDGEKLFF	TGTGCCATCAGTGTGGACGGAGAAAAACTGTTTTTT
TRBV7-2	-	TRBD2	TRBJ2-2	CASSPSGRAYGELFF	TGTGCCAGCAGCCCTAGCGGGAGGGCCTACGGGGAGCTGTTTTTT
TRBV18	-	TRBD1	TRBJ1-4	CASSPPGGEKLFF	TGTGCCAGCTCACCCCCAGGGGGCGAAAAACTGTTTTTT
TRBV7-9	-	-	TRBJ2-1	CASSLGYGPTSYNEQFF	TGTGCCAGCAGCTTAGGATACGGCCCTACCTCCTACAATGAGCAGTTCTTC
TRBV6-6	-	-	TRBJ2-7	CASSYPWNRGYEQYF	TGTGCCAGCAGTTACCCTTGGAACCGCGGCTACGAGCAGTACTTC
TRBV4-2	-	-	TRBJ1-2	CASSQEGSQGGYGYTF	TGTGCCAGCAGCCAAGAAGGCTCACAGGGAGGTTATGGCTACACCTTC
TRBV10-3	-	-	TRBJ2-1	CAISEVGWEQFF	TGTGCCATCAGTGAAGTCGGTTGGGAGCAGTTCTTC
TRBV9	-	-	TRBJ2-5	CASSVGMQETQYF	TGTGCCAGCAGCGTAGGGATGCAGGAGACCCAGTACTTC
TRBV18	once	TRBD2	TRBJ2-1	CASSPAGGGDEQFF	TGTGCCAGCTCACCAGCGGGAGGCGGCGATGAGCAGTTCTTC
TRBV11-3	once	TRBD2	TRBJ2-2	CASSRTSGITGELFF	TGTGCCAGCAGCCGGACGAGCGGGATTACCGGGGAGCTGTTTTTT
TRBV10-3	-	-	TRBJ2-3	CAINKEATDTQYF	TGTGCCATCAATAAAGAAGCCACAGATACGCAGTATTTT
TRBV10-2	-	-	TRBJ2-3	CASMRGSTDTQYF	TGCGCCAGCATGAGAGGGAGCACAGATACGCAGTATTTT
TRBV5-1	-	TRBD2	TRBJ2-1	CASSPRLAGEGEQFF	TGCGCCAGCAGCCCCCGACTAGCGGGGGAGGGTGAGCAGTTCTTC
TRBV5-1	-	-	TRBJ2-7	CASSRTDNYEQYF	TGCGCCAGCAGCCGGACGGACAACTACGAGCAGTACTTC
TRBV25-1	-	TRBD1	TRBJ1-4	CASRNTGGAGNEKLFF	TGTGCCAGCAGGAACACAGGGGGCGCGGGCAATGAAAAACTGTTTTTT
TRBV18	once	TRBD1	TRBJ1-1	CASSPPGQGAGTEAFF	TGTGCCAGCTCACCCCCGGGACAGGGAGCGGGGACTGAAGCTTTCTTT
TRBV11-3	-	TRBD2	TRBJ2-5	CASSPLAGETQYF	TGTGCCAGCAGTCCCCTAGCGGGAGAGACCCAGTACTTC
TRBV4-1	-	-	TRBJ1-5	CASSQDWGGQPQHF	TGCGCCAGCAGCCAAGACTGGGGAGGTCAGCCCCAGCATTTT
TRBV5-6	-	TRBD2	TRBJ2-1	CASSPGTKTYNEQFF	TGTGCCAGCAGCCCCGGGACTAAAACCTACAATGAGCAGTTCTTC